The 26 T cell receptor beta chains below were found in one sample sequenced in a study of blood T cell repertoires in COVID-19. Clones were sequenced by immunoSEQ multiplex PCR, and TCRdb holds only the in-frame ones, with some missing. The repertoire holds about 230,000 clones, roughly 84% seen once, with around 4% in the top ten. What was sequenced was peripheral blood. The receptors were sampled from a man aged 50 or older with active or convalescent COVID-19.

This clone turned up a few times. The chain couples TRBV5-1 to TRBJ1-1; 7 bases align to TRBD1. The CDR3 length is 13 residues. From germline, CDR1 is SGHRS and CDR2 YFSETQ. Losses at the gene ends were 2 bases for V and 4 bases for J; bases not matched to a gene: 2. For the CDR3, the DNA is TGCGCCAGCAGCTTCGGACAGGTCACTGAAGCTTTCTTT. This translates into CASSFGQVTEAFF.

The CDR3 spells CASSPPLAGGSGYTF. CDR3 nucleotides: TGTGCCAGCTCACCCCCTTTGGCAGGGGGCTCTGGCTACACCTTC. V gene TRBV18 combines with J gene TRBJ1-2, with 8 bases that match TRBD1. The V segment lost 3 bases and the J segment 7 bases; nucleotides outside the gene matches: 10. This CDR3 has 15 amino acids. Looked up from germline, CDR1 is KGHSH and CDR2 is LQKENI.

The rearrangement uses TRBV3-1 (or the pseudogene TRBV3-2) and TRBJ2-1; 16 bases are shared with TRBD2. The CDR3 spans 18 residues. The trim removed 3 bases at V and 5 bases at J, leaving 7 bases unmatched. The germline CDR1 and CDR2 sequences are LGHDT and YNNKEL (reference sequence). Here the CDR3 DNA reads TGTGCCAGCAGCCAGCTGGGACTAGCGGGGGGGCTGGACAATGAGCAGTTCTTC. Its translation is CASSQLGLAGGLDNEQFF.

The V gene is TRBV19, the J gene TRBJ1-2; no firm D call. This CDR3 contains 16 residues. Trimming removed 5 bases at V and 0 bases at J, with 16 bases between. Germline values: CDR1 LNHDA, CDR2 SQIVND (reference sequence). The CDR3 DNA sequence: TGTGCCAGTAGTCCGACCCGGGGAGGGTCTAACTATGGCTACACCTTC. Protein product: CASSPTRGGSNYGYTF. The complete variable domain, with remaining parts taken from reference TRBV19 and TRBJ1-2, reads DGGITQSPKYLFRKEGQNVTLSCEQNLNHDAMYWYRQDPGQGLRLIYYSQIVNDFQKGDIAEGYSVSREKKESFPLTVTSAQKNPTAFYLCASSPTRGGSNYGYTFGSGTRLTVV.

This clone has a single count. This chain joins TRBV7-9 and TRBJ2-2; TRBD1 matches 8 bases. Germline-derived CDR1 and CDR2 are SEHNR and FQNEAQ (reference sequence). This CDR3 has 15 residues. V trimming: 3 bases; J trimming: 6 bases; junction bases outside the gene matches: 6. The DNA of the CDR3 is TGTGCCAGCAGCTTGGCAGGGGGCGACTCCGGGGAGCTGTTTTTT. The encoded protein is CASSLAGGDSGELFF. Full variable domain (remainder filled in from reference TRBV7-9 and TRBJ2-2): DTGVSQNPRHKITKRGQNVTFRCDPISEHNRLYWYRQTLGQGPEFLTYFQNEAQLEKSRLLSDRFSAERPKGSFSTLEIQRTEQGDSAMYLCASSLAGGDSGELFFGEGSRLTVL.

This clone was counted between two and nine times. The V gene is TRBV5-5, the J gene TRBJ1-6; weak D call: TRBD1 (5 bases). The germline gives CDR1 SGHKS, CDR2 YYEKEE (reference sequence). Trimming removed 0 bases from V and 3 bases from J, with 10 bases in between. The CDR3 is made up of 16 amino acids. CDR3 loop: CASSLGGSHYNSPLHF. As DNA, the CDR3 is TGTGCCAGCAGCTTGGGGGGCAGCCACTATAATTCACCCCTCCACTTT. Filled out from reference TRBV5-5 and TRBJ1-6, the complete variable domain reads DAGVTQSPTHLIKTRGQQVTLRCSPISGHKSVSWYQQVLGQGPQFIFQYYEKEERGRGNFPDRFSARQFPNYSSELNVNALLLGDSALYLCASSLGGSHYNSPLHFGNGTRLTVT.

This chain links TRBV5-1 with TRBJ1-1; a possible D gene is TRBD1 (6 bases). The CDR3 consists of 15 residues. Germline CDR1 SGHRS, CDR2 YFSETQ. The germline V and J ends were trimmed by 1 base and 1 base, with 11 bases remaining between them. As DNA, the CDR3 is TGCGCCAGCAGCTTGATGGGGGCCCAGAACACTGAAGCTTTCTTT. Translated, it gives CASSLMGAQNTEAFF. The entire variable domain, with the rest obtained from reference TRBV5-1 and TRBJ1-1, is as follows: KAGVTQTPRYLIKTRGQQVTLSCSPISGHRSVSWYQQTPGQGLQFLFEYFSETQRNKGNFPGRFSGRQFSNSRSEMNVSTLELGDSALYLCASSLMGAQNTEAFFGQGTRLTVV.

The rearrangement joins TRBV28 to TRBJ2-7; the match to TRBD2 covers 8 bases. Germline V gives CDR1 MDHEN, CDR2 SYDVKM. This CDR3 has 14 amino acids. J lost 3 bases, V lost 1 base, and 2 bases had no gene match. The CDR3 DNA reads as TGTGCCAGCAGTTTATTGGGACTAGACTACGAGCAGTACTTC. It codes for CASSLLGLDYEQYF.

The chain combines TRBV2 with TRBJ1-1, with 11 bases that match TRBD1. J gave up 5 bases and V 5 bases, and 4 bases lay outside the gene matches. Germline CDR1 reads SNHLY; CDR2 reads FYNNEI. The CDR3 loop spans 14 amino acids. Here the CDR3 DNA reads TGTGCCAGCAGTTGGACAGGGGGCGGAACTGAAGCTTTCTTT. It yields the protein CASSWTGGGTEAFF.

This clone turned up a few times. The V gene is TRBV5-1, the J gene TRBJ1-5, with 9 nucleotides matching TRBD1. Germline V gene lookup returns CDR1 SGHRS and CDR2 YFSETQ. The J segment lost 6 bases and the V segment lost 4 bases, leaving 5 bases of the junction unmatched. This CDR3 is 14 amino acids long. As DNA, the CDR3 is TGCGCCAGCAGCCTGACAGGGGGAGGTCAGCCCCAGCATTTT. Translation gives CASSLTGGGQPQHF.

The chain employs TRBV28 and TRBJ2-5; 9 positions agree with TRBD1. There are 14 residues in the CDR3. CDR1 and CDR2 (germline): MDHEN, SYDVKM. V shed 6 bases, J shed 5 bases, and the junction held 7 bases outside the gene matches. Written as DNA, the CDR3 is TGTGCCAGCAGACTACAGGGGGCATCCGAGACCCAGTACTTC. Translation gives CASRLQGASETQYF.

The J gene is TRBJ1-2, the V gene TRBV9; D not certain. V dropped 0 bases and J dropped 2 bases, with 11 bases sitting between them. CDR3 length equals 15 residues. Germline CDR1 reads SGDLS; CDR2 reads YYNGEE. The CDR3 DNA is TGTGCCAGCAGCGTAGCTTATAACGGGAACTATGGCTACACCTTC. This sequence encodes CASSVAYNGNYGYTF.

V is TRBV3-1 (or the pseudogene TRBV3-2) and J is TRBJ1-6, with D perhaps matching TRBD1 (5 bases). Germline V gene lookup returns CDR1 LGHDT and CDR2 YNNKEL (reference sequence). V gave up 5 bases and J gave up 5 bases, with 22 bases separating them. The length of the CDR3 is 18 residues. The chain's CDR3 is CASSDGVSGLIDNSPLHF. The DNA of the CDR3 is TGTGCCAGCAGCGACGGTGTATCAGGGTTAATAGATAATTCACCCCTCCACTTT.

The J gene is TRBJ1-6, the V gene TRBV7-8; TRBD1 is a possible D gene (6 bases). CDR3 length equals 14 residues. V gave up 4 bases and J gave up 5 bases, with 9 bases separating them. CDR1 is SGHVS, CDR2 FQNEAQ, per germline. The CDR3 loop reads CASSSGQDNSPLHF. CDR3 coding DNA: TGTGCCAGCAGCTCGGGACAAGATAATTCACCCCTCCACTTT.

The chain recombines TRBV23-1 with TRBJ1-6; D remains ambiguous. TRBV23-1 is filed as an ORF, its function uncertain. Deletions cut 4 bases from V and 10 bases from J, with 8 bases between. The CDR3 is 12 residues long. CDR3 in amino acids: CASSPTVSPLHF. Here the CDR3 DNA reads TGCGCCAGCAGTCCGACTGTCTCACCCCTCCACTTT.

The chain joins TRBV24-1 to TRBJ1-1, with 9 bases that match TRBD1. V lost 3 bases to trimming and J lost 7 bases; unmatched junction nucleotides: 11. CDR1 and CDR2 (germline): KGHDR, SFDVKD. CDR3 length equals 16 residues. CDR3: CATSDPGQGRTFEAFF. As DNA, the CDR3 is TGTGCCACCAGTGATCCAGGACAGGGGCGGACCTTTGAAGCTTTCTTT.

V is TRBV27 and J is TRBJ2-1; 8 bases map to TRBD1. This CDR3 contains 14 residues. The V segment lost 5 bases and the J segment 4 bases; nucleotides outside the gene matches: 4. Germline assignment: CDR1 MNHEY and CDR2 SMNVEV (reference sequence). The CDR3 protein is CASSPGGRYNEQFF. DNA of the CDR3: TGTGCCAGCAGTCCAGGGGGCCGATACAATGAGCAGTTCTTC.

This sequence joins TRBV28 and TRBJ2-7; TRBD2 matches at 8 bases. This CDR3 has 14 residues. The V gene end was trimmed by 5 bases and the J gene end by 3 bases; junction bases not matched to a gene: 6. Germline values: CDR1 MDHEN, CDR2 SYDVKM. The CDR3 region has the DNA TGTGCCAGCAGTATCGGGGGGGACTTCTACGAGCAGTACTTC. Its translation is CASSIGGDFYEQYF.

The V gene is TRBV6-4, the J gene TRBJ2-3; TRBD2 matches 8 bases. This CDR3 is built from 15 residues. J lost 2 bases, V lost 5 bases, and 6 bases had no gene match. Per the germline V gene, CDR1 is MRHNA and CDR2 is SNTAGT. For the CDR3, the DNA is TGTGCCAGCAGTCATAGCGGGGACATCACAGATACGCAGTATTTT. Encoded protein: CASSHSGDITDTQYF.

J is TRBJ2-7 and V is TRBV4-3; 7 bases fit TRBD2. V was clipped by 2 bases and J by 6 bases; unmatched bases: 10. Germline CDR1 reads LGHNA; CDR2 reads YSLEER. The CDR3 runs 15 residues. The CDR3 reads CASSQRASGGREQYF. The CDR3 coding sequence is TGCGCCAGCAGCCAAAGGGCTAGCGGCGGCCGCGAGCAGTACTTC.

This clone was recorded once. Here the CDR3 DNA reads TGTGCCAGTAGTATAGAATCAGTTCCCGCAGATACGCAGTATTTT. It codes for CASSIESVPADTQYF. J is TRBJ2-3 and V is TRBV19; D remains ambiguous. Germline-derived CDR1 and CDR2 are LNHDA and SQIVND (reference sequence). The CDR3 consists of 15 residues. Trimming took 0 bases from V and 4 from J, leaving 11 bases between them.

This clone was detected once. The chain uses TRBV30 and TRBJ2-6; 8 bases are shared with TRBD1. Germline values: CDR1 GTSNPN, CDR2 SVGIG (reference sequence). Losses at the gene ends were 1 base for V and 1 base for J; bases not matched to a gene: 9. This CDR3 has 18 amino acids. CDR3 DNA: TGTGCCTGGAGTGATGAGGGCAGGGGGCTGTCTGGGGCCAACGTCCTGACTTTC. The encoded protein is CAWSDEGRGLSGANVLTF.

This clone was seen once. The genes are TRBV28 and TRBJ1-1; D ambiguous. The CDR3 covers 15 residues. V lost 5 bases to trimming and J lost 5 bases, with 18 bases between them. From germline, CDR1 is MDHEN and CDR2 SYDVKM. This chain's CDR3 is CASSPIRGGGTEAFF. The CDR3 DNA reads as TGTGCCAGCAGTCCAATCCGGGGAGGAGGGACTGAAGCTTTCTTT.

V gene TRBV6-6 combines with J gene TRBJ2-3, with TRBD2 matching 13 bases. This CDR3 is built from 18 residues. V was pared by 5 bases and J by 3 bases, with 11 bases of the junction left unmatched. The germline CDR1 and CDR2 sequences are MNHNY and SVGAGI (reference sequence). CDR3 amino acids: CASSRRGLAGAYTDTQYF. The CDR3 DNA reads TGTGCCAGCAGTCGCCGTGGACTAGCGGGGGCTTATACAGATACGCAGTATTTT.

The chain joins TRBV5-6 to TRBJ1-5; TRBD1 is a possible D gene (6 bases). V was trimmed by 1 base and J by 9 bases, leaving 11 bases between them. The CDR3 is 13 amino acids. The germline V gene has CDR1 SGHDT and CDR2 YYEEEE. This CDR3 is CASSLIGGGPQHF. In nucleotides, the CDR3 is TGTGCCAGCAGCTTGATAGGGGGTGGGCCCCAGCATTTT.

The CDR3 spells CAWSLTGGIYGYTF. Here the CDR3 DNA reads TGTGCCTGGAGTCTTACAGGGGGAATCTATGGCTACACCTTC. The chain couples TRBV30 to TRBJ1-2, with TRBD1 matching over 8 bases. The CDR3 has 14 residues. Trimming cost V 2 bases and J 4 bases; bases outside gene matches: 6. Looked up from germline, CDR1 is GTSNPN and CDR2 is SVGIG (reference sequence).